This TCR beta chain was captured in a study of blood T cell repertoires in COVID-19. Overall study: PBMCs, B-cell-depleted T cells, or T cells were the source of the cDNA or gDNA that made up the material.

Original data processing: How many nucleated cells were present was estimated from reference gene primer amplification. Some clones are missing from TCRdb's copy, which holds only in-frame ones; the method was immunoSEQ multiplex PCR. V and J calls and clone size come straight from that table; D and trimming were deduced from the DNA. The repertoire holds 310,000 or so clones, with nearly 90% as singletons. Germline-derived CDR1 and CDR2 are PRHDT and FYEKMQ (reference sequence). The CDR3 is made up of 18 amino acids. The J segment lost 0 bases and the V segment lost 3 bases, leaving 6 bases of the junction unmatched.

The chain combines TRBV13 with TRBJ2-6, with 9 bases aligning to TRBD2. This sequence was found in a woman aged 30 to 39 who had recovered from COVID-19. The sequencing input was PBMCs or T cells enriched from blood (not recorded which). The CDR3 region is CASSLGLAGISGANVLTF. The CDR3 nucleotides read TGTGCCAGCAGCTTGGGGCTAGCGGGGATCTCTGGGGCCAACGTCCTGACTTTC.